The sequence of this T cell receptor beta chain was determined in a study of T cell responses to AZD1222 COVID-19 vaccine. The study, taken as a whole, reports: The sample set comprised mostly white British donors with more females, and clonal diversity was possibly underestimated.

Details on this clone: Its antigen is unidentified.

The protocol was immunoSEQ multiplex PCR, while the TCRdb copy is restricted to in-frame clones and leaves out a portion. The sample carries some 130,000 clones, approximately 90% recorded once. V dropped 3 bases and J dropped 3 bases, with 15 bases sitting between them. Germline V lookup: CDR1 LNHDA, CDR2 SQIVND (reference sequence). The CDR3 contains 15 residues. The TCR sequence derives from an adult who received the AZD1222 COVID-19 vaccine. The source material was peripheral blood, sampled 28 days after the second AZD1222 dose. The chain couples TRBV19 to TRBJ2-7; D perhaps matches TRBD1 (5 bases). The CDR3 region has the DNA TGTGCCAGTAGTATCGCCCAGGGAATTGGCTACGAGCAGTACTTC. This gives the protein CASSIAQGIGYEQYF.